The T cell receptor (beta chain) described here comes from a study of human CD8 memory T cell subsets. Researchers made TCR beta libraries via UMI-labeled 5' RACE. TCRdb reworked the 5' RACE reads into one entry per CDR3 protein, no DNA. Recorded for this sample: 9,500 to 15,000 distinct CDR3 sequences. Note on this clonotype: What it binds is not known.

The V gene's germline CDR1 is SGHRS and CDR2 YFSETQ. The CDR3 has 18 amino acids. The study, taken as a whole, reports: Estimation by Chao1 suggested that stem-like memory T cells had more diversity than did precursor exhausted T cells.

The sequenced sample consisted of CD8+ T cells from PBMCs. The gene calls are TRBV5-1 and TRBJ2-3; there is no DNA to check the TCRdb D call of TRBD1. This clonotype was sampled from a human donor in good health. CDR3 sequence: CASSLRGDRPVSTDTQYF.